Shown below are 12 T cell receptor beta chains from a single sample sequenced in a study of T cell responses to AZD1222 COVID-19 vaccine. TCRdb keeps only in-frame clones here, not all; method: immunoSEQ multiplex PCR. The table records some 100,000 clones, more than 75% of them present only once. Sequencing was performed on peripheral blood, taken on day 0 of AZD1222 vaccination. The receptor set was obtained from an adult in good health.

The gene calls are TRBV12-5 and TRBJ2-1; D tentatively reads TRBD1 or TRBD2 (5 bases each). CDR1 and CDR2 (germline): LGHNT, FRNRAP. The CDR3 has 16 residues. V was pared by 4 bases and J by 8 bases, with 21 bases between. CDR3 in DNA: TGTGCTAGTGGTTCCCCCGGCGTGGGGGTTAGGGATGAGCAGTTCTTC. Protein product: CASGSPGVGVRDEQFF.

V usage is TRBV7-2 and J usage is TRBJ1-1, with 9 nucleotides matching TRBD1. CDR1 is SGHTA and CDR2 is FQGNSA in the germline V gene. The CDR3 extends over 19 amino acids. V lost 2 bases, J lost 3 bases, and 16 bases stayed unmatched. Here the CDR3 reads CASSLSRDRAMERDTEAFF. In DNA, the CDR3 is TGTGCCAGCAGCTTATCAAGGGACAGGGCAATGGAAAGGGACACTGAAGCTTTCTTT.

This rearrangement joins TRBV18 to TRBJ1-1; TRBD1 matches at 9 bases. J was trimmed by 4 bases and V by 6 bases; bases with no gene match: 6. This CDR3 contains 14 residues. Per the germline V gene, CDR1 is KGHSH and CDR2 is LQKENI. DNA of the CDR3: TGTGCCAGCTCTGGAAAGACAGGGGGCACTGAAGCTTTCTTT. Translation gives CASSGKTGGTEAFF.

V is TRBV5-1 and J is TRBJ1-4, with a tentative D call TRBD1 (6 bases). There are 15 residues in the CDR3. Germline loops: CDR1 SGHRS, CDR2 YFSETQ. Trimming left V 4 bases short and J 8 bases short, with 18 bases between. CDR3 loop: CASSSRDTNKEKLFF. CDR3 nucleotide sequence: TGCGCCAGCAGCAGCCGGGACACCAATAAGGAAAAACTGTTTTTT.

The V and J genes are TRBV7-3 and TRBJ2-5; D uncertain. The CDR3 spans 14 residues. V was cut by 2 bases and J by 9 bases, with 16 bases left in between. Germline-derived CDR1 and CDR2 are SGHTA and FQGTGA. The CDR3 protein is CASSLLGPDEPQYF. In nucleotides, the CDR3 is TGTGCCAGCAGCTTACTAGGGCCAGACGAGCCCCAGTACTTC.

The rearrangement links TRBV5-1 to TRBJ2-7; a weak D match, TRBD2 (7 bases). This CDR3 is 16 amino acids long. Germline V gene sequence: CDR1 SGHRS, CDR2 YFSETQ. V was trimmed by 7 bases and J by 3 bases, leaving 23 bases between them. The DNA for the CDR3 is TGCGCCAGCCTTCAAAACCCGGGGGAGGGGGTCTACGAGCAGTACTTC. Its protein product is CASLQNPGEGVYEQYF.

The chain combines TRBV11-2 with TRBJ2-5; the match to TRBD1 covers 7 bases. The CDR3 is 16 residues long. V lost 3 bases and J lost 9; bases outside the gene matches: 16. Germline-derived CDR1 and CDR2 are SGHAT and FQNNGV. The CDR3 is CASSLPPGGPTAAQYF. CDR3 in DNA: TGTGCCAGCAGCTTGCCCCCAGGGGGACCCACAGCGGCCCAGTACTTC.

The rearrangement uses TRBV5-1 and TRBJ1-2, with a tentative D call TRBD1 (5 bases). Germline V CDR1 and CDR2: SGHRS, YFSETQ. Trimming pared 0 bases from V and 5 bases from J, leaving 11 bases between. CDR3 length equals 14 residues. The CDR3 region is CASSLAGLEYGYTF. CDR3 bases: TGCGCCAGCAGCTTGGCGGGACTGGAGTATGGCTACACCTTC.

The chain carries TRBV19 and TRBJ2-5, with D possibly being TRBD2 (5 bases). V lost 5 bases, J lost 4 bases, and 17 bases lay in between. Per the germline V gene, CDR1 is LNHDA and CDR2 is SQIVND (reference sequence). CDR3 length: 15 residues. CDR3 sequence: CASSPSEVPGETQYF. CDR3 nucleotides: TGTGCCAGTAGTCCCTCGGAGGTCCCGGGAGAGACCCAGTACTTC. Drawing the rest from reference TRBV19 and TRBJ2-5, the complete variable domain is DGGITQSPKYLFRKEGQNVTLSCEQNLNHDAMYWYRQDPGQGLRLIYYSQIVNDFQKGDIAEGYSVSREKKESFPLTVTSAQKNPTAFYLCASSPSEVPGETQYFGPGTRLLVL.

This chain connects TRBV19 to TRBJ1-1, with D unresolved. This CDR3 has 12 amino acids. Germline V gene data show CDR1 as LNHDA and CDR2 as SQIVND (reference sequence). V dropped 1 base and J dropped 3 bases, with 3 bases sitting between them. The CDR3 DNA reads TGTGCCAGTAGTATAGCCTACACTGAAGCTTTCTTT. Its protein is CASSIAYTEAFF.

The chain is built from TRBV21-1 and TRBJ2-7; TRBD1 was called by the table and not checked on the DNA. TRBV21-1 is marked as a pseudogene. This CDR3 has 20 residues. Here the CDR3 reads CASSAFQGAQGSDEKDEQYF. The CDR3 DNA is TGTGCCAGCAGCGCCTTCCAGGGGGCCCAAGGATCGGACGAGAAAGACGAGCAGTACTTC.

The gene calls are TRBV3-1 (or the pseudogene TRBV3-2) and TRBJ1-3; D remains ambiguous. Trimming shortened V by 7 bases and J by 0 bases, and 13 bases separated the two germline ends. The CDR3 sequence is 15 residues long. Germline V gene data show CDR1 as LGHDT and CDR2 as YNNKEL (reference sequence). The CDR3 DNA follows: TGTGCCAGCACCCGAGACCGGAGCTCTGGAAACACCATATATTTT. Translated: CASTRDRSSGNTIYF.